A single sample gave rise to the 10 T cell receptor beta chains below, sequenced in a study of cytomegalovirus exposure and HLA in healthy donors. PCR primers comprised 60 Vbeta and 13 Jbeta primers. Clones were sequenced by immunoSEQ multiplex PCR, and TCRdb holds only the in-frame ones, with some missing. The repertoire holds some 93,000 clones, with roughly a tenth as singletons. The sequenced sample consisted of PBMCs. The receptors were sampled from a man in his fifties in good health and CMV-seropositive.

The chain is built from TRBV5-1 and TRBJ1-5, with a tentative D call TRBD1 (5 bases). This CDR3 spans 15 amino acids. The germline CDR1 and CDR2 sequences are SGHRS and YFSETQ. The germline V and J ends were trimmed by 1 base and 3 bases, with 11 bases remaining between them. The chain's CDR3 is CASSLTGGANQPQHF. CDR3 coding DNA: TGCGCCAGCAGCTTGACAGGAGGGGCCAATCAGCCCCAGCATTTT. Filled out from reference TRBV5-1 and TRBJ1-5, the complete variable domain reads KAGVTQTPRYLIKTRGQQVTLSCSPISGHRSVSWYQQTPGQGLQFLFEYFSETQRNKGNFPGRFSGRQFSNSRSEMNVSTLELGDSALYLCASSLTGGANQPQHFGDGTRLSIL.

The sample holds a few counts of this clone. V usage is TRBV27 and J usage is TRBJ2-5; D might be TRBD2 (5 bases). V lost 5 bases and J 1 base, leaving 17 bases between the germline ends. This CDR3 region has 16 residues. Germline CDR1 reads MNHEY; CDR2 reads SMNVEV (reference sequence). Written as DNA, the CDR3 is TGTGCCAGCAGTCTCAGGCTGTCGGGGATCCAAGAGACCCAGTACTTC. It is translated as CASSLRLSGIQETQYF.

The rearrangement uses TRBV30 and TRBJ2-4; tentatively, D is TRBD2 (6 bases). The CDR3 is 14 amino acids. Germline assignment: CDR1 GTSNPN and CDR2 SVGIG (reference sequence). The ends were cut back, 4 bases at V and 5 bases at J, with 15 bases in the middle. CDR3 coding DNA: TGTGCCTGGAATAAGGGATTAGCGGAAAACATTCAGTACTTC. Amino acid sequence: CAWNKGLAENIQYF. The full variable domain, rest sourced from reference TRBV30 and TRBJ2-4, is SQTIHQWPATLVQPVGSPLSLECTVEGTSNPNLYWYRQAAGRGLQLLFYSVGIGQISSEVPQNLSASRPQDRQFILSSKKLLLSDSGFYLCAWNKGLAENIQYFGAGTRLSVL.

This clone was seen more than once but under ten times. This chain links TRBV5-1 with TRBJ1-4; D not certain. CDR1 is SGHRS and CDR2 is YFSETQ in the germline V gene. Trimming took off 0 bases at V and 0 bases at J, with 15 bases between the two ends. The CDR3 has 18 residues. This CDR3 reads CASSLGVELLTTNEKLFF. CDR3 nucleotide sequence: TGCGCCAGCAGCTTGGGAGTAGAGCTATTGACAACTAATGAAAAACTGTTTTTT.

This clone has just one count. The rearrangement joins TRBV10-3 to TRBJ2-7, with 9 bases matching TRBD1. Germline CDR1 is ENHRY and CDR2 is SYGVKD. This CDR3 is 14 amino acids long. Unmatched junction bases numbered 6, after V lost 6 bases and J lost 3 bases. The CDR3 spells CAIRGQGSHYEQYF. The CDR3 bases are TGTGCCATCAGGGGACAGGGCTCTCACTACGAGCAGTACTTC.

This clone was recorded a few times. V is TRBV6-5 and J is TRBJ1-2; weak D call: TRBD1 (5 bases). V shed 6 bases and J shed 4 bases, with 15 bases lying between them. The CDR3 has 14 residues. Germline-derived CDR1 and CDR2 are MNHEY and SVGAGI. This CDR3 is CASRNPGEGYGYTF. The CDR3, as DNA: TGTGCCAGCAGGAACCCGGGGGAGGGCTATGGCTACACCTTC.

V gene TRBV6-5 combines with J gene TRBJ2-2, with D perhaps TRBD1 (5 bases). The length of the CDR3 is 15 residues. Germline loops: CDR1 MNHEY, CDR2 SVGAGI. The V and J ends lost 6 bases and 0 bases respectively, with 11 bases between them. CDR3 amino acids: CASSQGHANTGELFF. CDR3 DNA sequence: TGTGCCAGCAGCCAAGGACACGCGAACACCGGGGAGCTGTTTTTT.

In this sample, this clone turned up a few times. The chain is built from TRBV6-1 and TRBJ1-2; TRBD1 might be the D (5 bases). Germline V gives CDR1 MNHNS, CDR2 SASEGT. The CDR3 sequence is 14 residues long. Trimming cost V 2 bases and J 4 bases, with 11 bases left between them. The CDR3 protein is CASSEYATAYGYTF. The CDR3 DNA follows: TGTGCCAGCAGTGAATATGCGACAGCCTATGGCTACACCTTC.

This clone has more than one count but fewer than ten. This chain links TRBV4-3 with TRBJ2-1; TRBD2 matches at 8 bases. V lost 4 bases to trimming and J lost 2 bases; unmatched junction nucleotides: 7. This CDR3 comprises 16 residues. Germline CDR1 is LGHNA and CDR2 is YSLEER. The CDR3 region is CASSRQLLAAYNEQFF. The CDR3 nucleotides read TGCGCCAGCAGCCGACAACTACTAGCGGCCTACAATGAGCAGTTCTTC.

The chain employs TRBV5-4 and TRBJ2-7; 7 nucleotides align to TRBD1. Losses at the gene ends were 0 bases for V and 2 bases for J; bases not matched to a gene: 5. CDR3 length: 15 amino acids. Germline V gene sequence: CDR1 SGHNT, CDR2 YYREEE (reference sequence). The CDR3 sequence: CASSLAGTETYEQYF. Written as DNA, the CDR3 is TGTGCCAGCAGCTTGGCCGGGACAGAAACCTACGAGCAGTACTTC.